One and the same sample provided the 30 T cell receptor beta chains below, sequenced in a study of neurological immune-mediated disorders. The time point: longitudinal time-point 2. Each CDR3 protein gets one entry after TCRdb re-called the 5' RACE reads with MiXCR. Of around 90,000 distinct CDR3 sequences in the sample, over 10% were seen once. The sequencing sample was made of PBMCs. The origin of the receptors is a female donor with HTLV-1-associated myelopathy (HAM/TSP).

The rearrangement uses TRBV5-1 and TRBJ2-3; 9 nucleotides agree with TRBD1. The germline V gene encodes CDR1 SGHRS and CDR2 YFSETQ. The trim removed 1 base at V and 1 base at J, leaving 4 bases unmatched. There are 16 residues in the CDR3. For the CDR3, the DNA is TGCGCCAGCAGCTTGACCCGGACAGGGGGCACAGATACGCAGTATTTT. Residues: CASSLTRTGGTDTQYF.

In its sample, this clonotype was seen many times. A read error may account for a junction end that differs from germline. The J gene is TRBJ1-2, the V gene TRBV4-1, with a weak D call TRBD1 (6 bases). Germline loops: CDR1 MGHRA, CDR2 YSYEKL. The CDR3 has 15 residues. CDR3 in DNA: TGTGCCAGCAGCCAGACCCTAAACCGGGACATAGGACCTCTCTTC. Amino acids: CASSQTLNRDIGPLF.

In this sample, this clonotype turned up many times. This chain links TRBV20-1 with TRBJ1-4, with 9 bases fitting TRBD1. Germline assignment: CDR1 DFQATT and CDR2 SNEGSKA (reference sequence). J lost 8 bases, V lost 5 bases, and 12 bases had no gene match. The CDR3 totals 15 residues. CDR3 in amino acids: CSAYHTGGAGEKLFF. Written as DNA, the CDR3 is TGCAGTGCTTATCACACAGGGGGCGCCGGGGAAAAACTGTTTTTT.

This clonotype showed up many times. The chain employs TRBV5-4 and TRBJ2-2; D remains ambiguous. Germline CDR1 reads SGHNT; CDR2 reads YYREEE (reference sequence). Trimming stripped 4 bases from V and 4 bases from J, with 14 bases between. This CDR3 spans 15 amino acids. This chain's CDR3 is CASSPSNEITGELFF. The DNA of the CDR3 is TGTGCCAGCAGCCCCTCAAATGAGATCACCGGGGAGCTGTTTTTT.

J is TRBJ2-2 and V is TRBV7-9; 8 positions match TRBD1. Germline CDR1 is SEHNR and CDR2 is FQNEAQ (reference sequence). The V and J ends lost 5 bases and 1 base, in that order; junction bases with no gene match: 3. CDR3 length: 15 amino acids. CDR3 protein: CASSRGQGNTGELFF. CDR3 in DNA: TGTGCCAGCAGCCGCGGACAGGGGAACACCGGGGAGCTGTTTTTT.

The sample holds many counts of this clonotype. The chain joins TRBV7-3 to TRBJ2-3, with D tentatively TRBD2 (6 bases). Germline CDR1 is SGHTA and CDR2 is FQGTGA. The CDR3 contains 17 residues. V lost 5 bases, J lost 3 bases, and 21 bases lay in between. CDR3 in amino acids: CASSPAGTVYVTDTQYF. CDR3 bases: TGTGCCAGCAGCCCTGCCGGGACTGTTTATGTGACAGATACGCAGTATTTT.

In its sample, this clonotype was seen many times. The chain carries TRBV20-1 and TRBJ2-5, with D possibly matching TRBD1 (6 bases). The CDR3 has 16 amino acids. Germline loops: CDR1 DFQATT, CDR2 SNEGSKA (reference sequence). The V end was cut by 5 bases, the J end by 1 base, with 20 bases between. The CDR3 loop is CSASRPGVKTQETQYF. CDR3 nucleotides: TGCAGTGCTTCCCGGCCAGGGGTAAAGACCCAAGAGACCCAGTACTTC.

A few counts support this clonotype. The CDR3 protein is CASKTGVTQPQHF. CDR3 nucleotide sequence: TGTGCCAGCAAAACAGGGGTTACTCAGCCCCAGCATTTT. The chain couples TRBV12-3 or TRBV12-4 to TRBJ1-5, with 7 positions matching TRBD1. This CDR3 is built from 13 residues. V trimming: 7 bases; J trimming: 6 bases; junction bases outside the gene matches: 6.

This clonotype has ten or more counts. V and J are TRBV7-9 and TRBJ1-1; D might be TRBD1 (5 bases). V lost 3 bases and J 1 base, leaving 12 bases between the germline ends. The CDR3 is 15 residues long. Germline CDR1 reads SEHNR; CDR2 reads FQNEAQ (reference sequence). CDR3 residues: CASSLASGGNTEAFF. CDR3 bases: TGTGCCAGCAGCTTGGCCTCGGGGGGGAACACTGAAGCTTTCTTT.

This clonotype appeared once. J is TRBJ2-2 and V is TRBV11-2; 7 bases align to TRBD1. CDR1 is SGHAT and CDR2 is FQNNGV in the germline V gene. The CDR3 extends over 16 amino acids. The ends lost 10 bases at V and 1 base at J; junction bases unmatched: 12. In DNA form, the CDR3 reads TGTGCCAACAGGGTCACAGGGGCGAAGAACACCGGGGAGCTGTTTTTT. This codes for CANRVTGAKNTGELFF.

The rearrangement joins TRBV6-6 to TRBJ2-7, with D tentatively TRBD1 (6 bases). The V end was cut by 6 bases, the J end by 11 bases, with 17 bases between. From germline, CDR1 is MNHNY and CDR2 SVGAGI (reference sequence). The CDR3 runs 12 residues. This CDR3 reads CASRQDRGPKYF. CDR3 bases: TGTGCCAGCAGGCAGGACAGAGGCCCGAAGTACTTC.

The table lists this clonotype with many counts. J is TRBJ2-1 and V is TRBV29-1; TRBD2 agrees at 10 bases. V was clipped by 7 bases and J by 7 bases; unmatched bases: 10. Germline V CDR1 and CDR2: SQVTM, ANQGSEA. This CDR3 comprises 14 residues. CDR3 region: CSGVAGGGPNEQFF. The CDR3 DNA reads as TGCAGCGGCGTAGCGGGGGGTGGTCCGAATGAGCAGTTCTTC.

This clonotype has a count of ten or more. This sequence joins TRBV28 and TRBJ1-2, with a tentative D call TRBD1 (6 bases). V dropped 7 bases and J dropped 4 bases, with 19 bases sitting between them. Germline V gives CDR1 MDHEN, CDR2 SYDVKM. This CDR3 contains 15 residues. The CDR3 reads CASTTSLGAVYGYTF. The CDR3, as DNA: TGTGCCAGCACCACCTCTCTGGGGGCGGTCTATGGCTACACCTTC.

This clonotype appeared many times. The chain has TRBV20-1 and TRBJ2-3; 8 bases fit TRBD2. This CDR3 region has 16 residues. Trimming took 0 bases from V and 2 from J; bases not matched to a gene: 7. Germline CDR1 DFQATT, CDR2 SNEGSKA (reference sequence). CDR3 sequence reads: CSARELQRGSTDTQYF. The CDR3 DNA reads TGCAGTGCTAGAGAGCTTCAGCGGGGGTCCACAGATACGCAGTATTTT.

This clonotype was recorded at least ten times. The rearrangement links TRBV6-5 to TRBJ2-7, with D hard to call. The CDR3 contains 16 residues. Looked up from germline, CDR1 is MNHEY and CDR2 is SVGAGI. Deletions cut 0 bases from V and 2 bases from J, with 14 bases between. This chain's CDR3 is CASSYSRTARAYEQYF. Here the CDR3 DNA reads TGTGCCAGCAGTTACTCGAGAACAGCCCGGGCCTACGAGCAGTACTTC.

This clonotype was seen many times. The DNA of the CDR3 is TGTGCCAGCAGCCAAAAGGGGCACAGGAATCGACCTAATTCACCCCTCCACTTT. This translates into CASSQKGHRNRPNSPLHF. V usage is TRBV3-1 and J usage is TRBJ1-6; D is possibly TRBD1 (5 bases). The CDR3 totals 18 residues. Per germline, CDR1 LGHDT and CDR2 YNNKEL (reference sequence). The ends were cut back, 2 bases at V and 6 bases at J, with 20 bases in the middle.

This clonotype was seen a handful of times. The rearrangement uses TRBV5-1 and TRBJ2-1; 7 bases are a match to TRBD2. CDR3 length equals 16 residues. Germline CDR1 and CDR2: SGHRS and YFSETQ. V dropped 7 bases and J dropped 3; count of bases not matched to a gene: 13. CDR3 nucleotide sequence: TGCGCCAGCTCACCGCTGGGGACTACCGACTACAATGAGCAGTTCTTC. Amino acid sequence: CASSPLGTTDYNEQFF.

This clonotype was counted at least ten times. J is TRBJ2-5 and V is TRBV29-1; maybe TRBD1 (5 bases). Germline V gene data show CDR1 as SQVTM and CDR2 as ANQGSEA. The CDR3 loop spans 13 amino acids. Trimming removed 1 base from V and 1 base from J, with 7 bases in between. DNA of the CDR3: TGCAGCGTTGAAGGGCAGGGCCAAGAGACCCAGTACTTC. It is translated as CSVEGQGQETQYF.

This clonotype turned up a few times. The chain employs TRBV7-2 and TRBJ2-1, with 11 bases that match TRBD2. This CDR3 is built from 16 residues. V shed 1 base and J 5 bases; nucleotides not matched to a gene: 4. The germline V gene encodes CDR1 SGHTA and CDR2 FQGNSA. In DNA form, the CDR3 reads TGTGCCAGCAGCTTAGTTGCTAGCGGGGGGAACAATGAGCAGTTCTTC. The encoded protein is CASSLVASGGNNEQFF.

The chain employs TRBV20-1 and TRBJ2-1; D is unresolved. The CDR3 totals 12 residues. CDR1 and CDR2 from the germline V gene are DFQATT and SNEGSKA (reference sequence). The ends were cut back, 5 bases at V and 7 bases at J, with 12 bases in the middle. The CDR3 is CSAPHLVNEQFF. DNA of the CDR3: TGCAGTGCTCCGCACCTTGTGAATGAGCAGTTCTTC.

This clonotype was recorded at least ten times. The chain combines TRBV27 with TRBJ2-7; 7 bases line up with TRBD1. Losses at the gene ends were 5 bases for V and 0 bases for J; bases not matched to a gene: 7. CDR1 and CDR2 (germline): MNHEY, SMNVEV (reference sequence). CDR3 size: 15 residues. DNA for the CDR3: TGTGCCAGCAGTCTGGGGGACAGCAGCTCCTACGAGCAGTACTTC. Protein: CASSLGDSSSYEQYF.

The V and J genes are TRBV5-6 and TRBJ2-5; 8 nucleotides line up with TRBD2. Per germline, CDR1 SGHDT and CDR2 YYEEEE. This CDR3 is built from 14 residues. The V gene end was trimmed by 0 bases and the J gene end by 5 bases; junction bases not matched to a gene: 3. DNA of the CDR3: TGTGCCAGCAGCTTGGCGGGGGGGCCGGAGACCCAGTACTTC. Translation: CASSLAGGPETQYF. The full variable domain, with the rest looked up from reference TRBV5-6 and TRBJ2-5, is DAGVTQSPTHLIKTRGQQVTLRCSPKSGHDTVSWYQQALGQGPQFIFQYYEEEERQRGNFPDRFSGHQFPNYSSELNVNALLLGDSALYLCASSLAGGPETQYFGPGTRLLVL.

This clonotype appeared many times. J is TRBJ2-3 and V is TRBV7-9, with 8 bases fitting TRBD1. CDR1 and CDR2 from the germline V gene are SEHNR and FQNEAQ (reference sequence). The ends lost 2 bases at V and 5 bases at J; junction bases unmatched: 6. CDR3 size: 15 residues. CDR3 in DNA: TGTGCCAGCAGCTTATTGGCAGGGGGCAAAGATACGCAGTATTTT. This codes for CASSLLAGGKDTQYF.

This clonotype was observed many times. This chain joins TRBV12-3 or TRBV12-4 and TRBJ2-7; TRBD2 might be the D (5 bases). The germline V and J ends were trimmed by 8 bases and 3 bases, with 14 bases remaining between them. This CDR3 has 13 residues. The DNA for the CDR3 is TGTGCCAGCGGTGCCAGTGGAGGCTACGAGCAGTACTTC. Amino acid sequence: CASGASGGYEQYF.

This clonotype occurred many times. This chain joins TRBV5-1 and TRBJ2-7; no definite D call. The CDR3 is 14 amino acids. CDR1 SGHRS and CDR2 YFSETQ come from the germline V gene. Trimming left V 0 bases short and J 3 bases short, with 10 bases between. CDR3 coding DNA: TGCGCCAGCAGCTTGGAGGCAGGAATCTACGAGCAGTACTTC. This encodes CASSLEAGIYEQYF.

The sample holds many counts of this clonotype. The chain combines TRBV28 with TRBJ2-4; TRBD1 matches 8 bases. The CDR3 sequence is 13 residues long. Germline trimming cut 6 bases from V and 9 bases from J; bases unmatched to any gene: 7. Germline CDR1 is MDHEN and CDR2 is SYDVKM. CDR3 sequence (DNA): TGTGCCAGCAGACTGACAGGGGACAGCATTCAGTACTTC. It encodes CASRLTGDSIQYF.

This clonotype was found many times. V usage is TRBV4-2 and J usage is TRBJ2-2; maybe TRBD1 (6 bases). The CDR3 consists of 14 residues. V lost 4 bases, J lost 5 bases, and 11 bases lay in between. Germline assignment: CDR1 LGHNA and CDR2 YNFKEQ. The DNA of the CDR3 is TGTGCCAGCAGCCGCTCAGGGGTGACCGGGGAGCTGTTTTTT. Amino acid sequence: CASSRSGVTGELFF.

The sample holds many counts of this clonotype. J is TRBJ1-2 and V is TRBV20-1; tentatively, D is TRBD1 (5 bases). The V end lost 0 bases, the J end lost 0 bases, and 11 bases lay between the germline ends. CDR3 length equals 15 residues. Germline CDR1 reads DFQATT; CDR2 reads SNEGSKA (reference sequence). The CDR3, as DNA: TGCAGTGCTAGAGACAGGGACGAGGCTAACTATGGCTACACCTTC. Translating it yields CSARDRDEANYGYTF.

In its sample, this clonotype was seen many times. This chain joins TRBV20-1 and TRBJ2-3, with D possibly TRBD2 on 6 matching bases. Trimming took off 3 bases at V and 4 bases at J, with 14 bases between the two ends. From germline, CDR1 is DFQATT and CDR2 SNEGSKA (reference sequence). The CDR3 is made up of 14 amino acids. This CDR3 reads CSARGLAKPDTQYF. In DNA, the CDR3 is TGCAGTGCTAGGGGGCTAGCGAAACCAGATACGCAGTATTTT.

At least ten counts were recorded for this clonotype. The genes are TRBV5-1 and TRBJ2-3; D perhaps matches TRBD1 (6 bases). The CDR3 sequence is 17 residues long. Per germline, CDR1 SGHRS and CDR2 YFSETQ. Trimming pared 0 bases from V and 1 base from J, leaving 15 bases between. The CDR3 bases are TGCGCCAGCAGCTTGGGGGGCAGGGGAAGTGGCACAGATACGCAGTATTTT. Translating gives CASSLGGRGSGTDTQYF.